Sequencing of this T cell receptor (beta chain) was carried out in a study of blood T cell repertoires in COVID-19. Turning to the study itself: COVID-19 samples from acute and convalescent phases originated in the United States, Italy and Spain. Sample material is recorded as cDNA or gDNA derived from T cells, B-cell-depleted T cells, or PBMCs.

The germline V gene has CDR1 ENHRY and CDR2 SYGVKD. This CDR3 region has 18 residues. Trimming took 3 bases from V and 1 from J; bases not matched to a gene: 11. This clone appeared a single time. The repertoire was sequenced with immunoSEQ multiplex PCR; TCRdb's copy has only in-frame clones and lacks some. The sample comprises about 20,000 clones, roughly 90% of which are singletons, and more than 6.5% rests with the top ten. The chain links TRBV10-3 to TRBJ2-3, with 9 bases matching TRBD2. The sequencing input was peripheral blood. The TCR sequence derives from a woman in her fifties or sixties with active COVID-19. CDR3: CAISDPRGGSSGTDTQYF. The DNA for the CDR3 is TGTGCCATCAGTGACCCGCGGGGGGGCTCCTCTGGCACAGATACGCAGTATTTT.